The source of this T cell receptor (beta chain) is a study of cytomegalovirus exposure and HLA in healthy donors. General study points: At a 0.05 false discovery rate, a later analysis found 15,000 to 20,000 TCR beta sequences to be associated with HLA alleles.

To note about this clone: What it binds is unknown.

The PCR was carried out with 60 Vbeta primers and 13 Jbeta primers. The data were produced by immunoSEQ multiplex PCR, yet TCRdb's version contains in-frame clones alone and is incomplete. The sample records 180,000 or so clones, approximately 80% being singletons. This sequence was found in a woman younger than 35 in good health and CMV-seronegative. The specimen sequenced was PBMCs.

CDR3 region: CASSQDLGLASLGELFF. CDR3 DNA sequence: TGTGCCAGCAGCCAAGATCTGGGACTAGCGTCTCTCGGGGAGCTGTTTTTT. The chain carries TRBV14 and TRBJ2-2, with 10 bases fitting TRBD2. The CDR3 has 17 residues. V dropped 0 bases and J dropped 7; count of bases not matched to a gene: 8. The germline gives CDR1 SGHDN, CDR2 FVKESK.